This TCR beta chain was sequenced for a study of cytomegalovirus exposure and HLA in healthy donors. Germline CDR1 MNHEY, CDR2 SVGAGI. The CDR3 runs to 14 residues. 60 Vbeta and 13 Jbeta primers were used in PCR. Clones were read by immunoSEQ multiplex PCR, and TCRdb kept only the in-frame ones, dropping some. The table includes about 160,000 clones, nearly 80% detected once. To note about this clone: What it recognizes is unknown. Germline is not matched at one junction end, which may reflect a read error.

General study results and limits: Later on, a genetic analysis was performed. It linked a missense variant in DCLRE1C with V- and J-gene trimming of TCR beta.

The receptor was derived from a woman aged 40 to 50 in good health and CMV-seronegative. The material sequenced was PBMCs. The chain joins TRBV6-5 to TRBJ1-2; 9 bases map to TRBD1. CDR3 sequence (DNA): TGTGCCAGCACTTACAGGGGGCTTACCTATGGCTACACCTTC. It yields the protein CASTYRGLTYGYTF.